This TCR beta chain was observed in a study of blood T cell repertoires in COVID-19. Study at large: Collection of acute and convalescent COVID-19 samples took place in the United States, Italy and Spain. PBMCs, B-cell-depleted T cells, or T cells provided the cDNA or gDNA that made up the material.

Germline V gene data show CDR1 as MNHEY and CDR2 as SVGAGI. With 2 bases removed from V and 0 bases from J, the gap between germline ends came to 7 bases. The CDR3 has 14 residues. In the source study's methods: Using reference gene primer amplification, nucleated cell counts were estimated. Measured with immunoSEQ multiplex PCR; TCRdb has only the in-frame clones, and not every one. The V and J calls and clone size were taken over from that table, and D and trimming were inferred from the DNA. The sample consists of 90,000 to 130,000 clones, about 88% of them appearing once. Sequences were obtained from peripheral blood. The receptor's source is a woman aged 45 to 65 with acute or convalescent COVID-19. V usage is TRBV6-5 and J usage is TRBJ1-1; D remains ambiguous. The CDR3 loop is CASSYGRMNTEAFF. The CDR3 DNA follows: TGTGCCAGCAGTTACGGGAGAATGAACACTGAAGCTTTCTTT.